This T cell receptor (beta chain) originates from a study of metastatic and nonmetastatic thyroid tumors. In the study overall: Patients with malignant and benign thyroid disease provided blood and tumor or nodule tissue, whose repertoires were compared.

Study-wide results and limits: Malignant tumors reportedly showed significantly higher TCR beta diversity than benign nodules in both blood and tumor.

Patients had received no treatment of any kind before thyroid surgery. Original handling: It was from CDR3 differences across clinicopathological groups that a distant-metastasis classifier for papillary thyroid cancer was built. TCRdb called clones again from the PCR reads with MiXCR. The V and J calls were determined by TCRdb, not by the authors. The sample consists of approximately 90,000 clones, roughly 8.6% of them appearing once. This clone was seen repeatedly, ten times or more. Its antigen is not identified. The sequencing sample was made of blood. This receptor was identified in a female donor with papillary thyroid cancer or a benign thyroid nodule (not recorded which). Some clones in this sample may be carry-over from other donors' samples.

CDR3 nucleotides: TGTGCCAGCGACAGGGACGGCTACGAGCAGTACTTC. It yields the protein CASDRDGYEQYF. This chain links TRBV28 with TRBJ2-7; 7 bases agree with TRBD1. V was clipped by 8 bases and J by 3 bases; unmatched bases: 4. CDR1 is MDHEN and CDR2 is SYDVKM in the germline V gene. The CDR3 contains 12 residues.